Below, 13 T cell receptor beta chains from the same sample are listed, as sequenced in a study of shared clonotypes between healthy human individuals. The repertoire was sequenced with immunoSEQ multiplex PCR; TCRdb's copy has only in-frame clones and lacks some. Among 300,000 or so clones, around 74% were seen once, and the ten largest hold about a tenth. Sequencing used memory CD4+ T cells sorted from blood. The subset denotes: CD45RA-negative fraction. The receptors stem from a young man in good health.

The CDR3 reads CASSPLSGSLDSSSYNEQFF. The CDR3, as DNA: TGTGCCAGCTCACCATTAAGTGGCAGTCTAGACTCTTCCTCCTACAATGAGCAGTTCTTC. This chain uses TRBV18 with TRBJ2-1; D gene unclear. The ends were cut back, 2 bases at V and 0 bases at J, with 23 bases in the middle. CDR1 is KGHSH, CDR2 LQKENI, per germline. This CDR3 comprises 20 residues.

The chain couples TRBV9 to TRBJ2-1; perhaps TRBD2 as D (6 bases). V lost 0 bases to trimming and J lost 6 bases, with 10 bases between them. The germline CDR1 and CDR2 sequences are SGDLS and YYNGEE. The CDR3 totals 14 residues. In nucleotides, the CDR3 is TGTGCCAGCAGCGTAGGGAGGGTAGGCAATGAGCAGTTCTTC. Translated: CASSVGRVGNEQFF.

The genes are TRBV6-1 and TRBJ2-1; the match to TRBD1 covers 8 bases. The CDR3 covers 12 residues. V lost 6 bases and J lost 8; bases outside the gene matches: 3. CDR1 is MNHNS and CDR2 is SASEGT in the germline V gene. The CDR3 protein is CASRPTGDEQFF. In DNA, the CDR3 is TGTGCCAGCAGACCGACAGGGGATGAGCAGTTCTTC.

The genes are TRBV5-3 and TRBJ2-7, with D perhaps being TRBD1 or TRBD2 (5 bases each). TRBV5-3 is identified as an open reading frame with a role that is uncertain. V was shortened by 0 bases and J by 1 base, with 11 bases between the two germline ends. CDR3 length equals 15 residues. The CDR3 DNA reads as TGTGCCAGAAGCTTGGGCCGGGACGGTTCCTACGAGCAGTACTTC. This encodes CARSLGRDGSYEQYF.

This clone was counted a few times. This chain connects TRBV9 to TRBJ2-4, with no clear D. Per the germline V gene, CDR1 is SGDLS and CDR2 is YYNGEE. The CDR3 has 13 amino acids. Trimming left V 4 bases short and J 8 bases short, with 13 bases between. The CDR3 nucleotides read TGTGCCAGCAGCTCGTCCCCCAGAGACATTCAGTACTTC. This sequence encodes CASSSSPRDIQYF.

V and J are TRBV2 and TRBJ2-7; D remains ambiguous. V shed 8 bases and J shed 4 bases, with 15 bases lying between them. CDR1 SNHLY and CDR2 FYNNEI come from the germline V gene. The CDR3 consists of 13 residues. CDR3 in amino acids: CASVVPEVYEQYF. CDR3 coding DNA: TGTGCCAGCGTCGTACCAGAGGTATACGAGCAGTACTTC.

This chain links TRBV5-1 with TRBJ2-1; either TRBD1 or TRBD2 may fit D (5 bases each). CDR1 and CDR2 from the germline V gene are SGHRS and YFSETQ. The CDR3 is 14 residues long. The V and J ends lost 2 bases and 7 bases respectively, with 13 bases between them. The CDR3 nucleotides read TGCGCCAGCAGCTTTTACGGGGCAGGGAATGAGCAGTTCTTC. Translation: CASSFYGAGNEQFF. The full variable domain, its missing parts supplied by reference TRBV5-1 and TRBJ2-1, is KAGVTQTPRYLIKTRGQQVTLSCSPISGHRSVSWYQQTPGQGLQFLFEYFSETQRNKGNFPGRFSGRQFSNSRSEMNVSTLELGDSALYLCASSFYGAGNEQFFGPGTRLTVL.

The chain has TRBV2 and TRBJ1-1, with TRBD1 matching 7 bases. Trimming cost V 4 bases and J 3 bases; bases outside gene matches: 8. The CDR3 is made up of 15 amino acids. Germline assignment: CDR1 SNHLY and CDR2 FYNNEI. The CDR3 loop reads CASSATGLRDTEAFF. The CDR3 DNA is TGTGCCAGCAGTGCGACAGGGCTACGGGACACTGAAGCTTTCTTT.

This clone was found once. The rearrangement links TRBV10-1 to TRBJ2-7, with D possibly matching TRBD1 (5 bases). The ends were cut back, 0 bases at V and 5 bases at J, with 11 bases in the middle. CDR1 and CDR2 (germline): WNHNN, SYGVQD (reference sequence). The CDR3 covers 14 residues. CDR3 region: CASSESIFRDEQYF. DNA for the CDR3: TGCGCCAGCAGTGAGTCGATCTTCAGGGACGAGCAGTACTTC.

This clone occurred a few times. This chain joins TRBV14 and TRBJ2-7, with 9 bases aligning to TRBD1. Germline V gene data show CDR1 as SGHDN and CDR2 as FVKESK. The CDR3 runs to 15 residues. V shed 4 bases and J 5 bases; nucleotides not matched to a gene: 9. CDR3: CASSRPLGQGHEQYF. The CDR3 DNA follows: TGTGCCAGCAGCCGACCTTTGGGACAGGGCCACGAGCAGTACTTC. Supplemented by reference TRBV14 and TRBJ2-7, the full variable domain reads EAGVTQFPSHSVIEKGQTVTLRCDPISGHDNLYWYRRVMGKEIKFLLHFVKESKQDESGMPNNRFLAERTGGTYSTLKVQPAELEDSGVYFCASSRPLGQGHEQYFGPGTRLTVT.

The chain carries TRBV6-5 and TRBJ1-2, with 8 nucleotides matching TRBD1. Germline values: CDR1 MNHEY, CDR2 SVGAGI. This CDR3 region has 14 residues. Trimming cost V 0 bases and J 8 bases; bases outside gene matches: 5. The CDR3: CASSYSDRVGGYTF. The CDR3 region has the DNA TGTGCCAGCAGTTACTCGGACAGGGTCGGGGGCTACACCTTC.

The rearrangement links TRBV19 to TRBJ1-1; 7 bases are shared with TRBD1. Trimming cost V 7 bases and J 4 bases; bases outside gene matches: 6. The length of the CDR3 is 13 residues. Germline CDR1 LNHDA, CDR2 SQIVND (reference sequence). The chain's CDR3 is CASKGQESTEAFF. CDR3 nucleotides: TGTGCCAGTAAAGGACAGGAGAGCACTGAAGCTTTCTTT.

This chain links TRBV27 with TRBJ2-7; tentative D call: TRBD1 (5 bases). This CDR3 is built from 14 residues. In germline, CDR1 is MNHEY, CDR2 SMNVEV (reference sequence). Between the trimmed V and J ends, which lost 6 bases and 0 bases, there was a span of 12 bases. DNA of the CDR3: TGTGCCAGCAGATTCGACAGATTCTCCTACGAGCAGTACTTC. Amino acids: CASRFDRFSYEQYF.